This record covers a single T cell receptor (beta chain). Its antigen is as yet unknown. This specimen comes from a study of cytomegalovirus exposure and HLA in healthy donors. The PCR used 60 Vbeta and 13 Jbeta primers. The method was immunoSEQ multiplex PCR; TCRdb's version includes in-frame clones alone and lacks a portion of them. Found here are around 100,000 clones, 74% of them singletons; the top ten hold over 4%. Study observations and caveats: A few V segments could not be told apart, such as TRBV6-2 and TRBV6-3, and were left out. Later analysis showed most CMV-associated TCR beta chains appearing HLA-restricted.

Trimming at V came to 5 bases and at J to 5 bases, leaving 8 bases not matched to a gene. Germline-derived CDR1 and CDR2 are SGHRS and YFSETQ. The CDR3 length is 16 residues. The TCR sequence derives from a man younger than 40 in good health and CMV-seropositive. This chain uses TRBV5-1 with TRBJ2-5; TRBD2 agrees at 14 bases. What was sequenced was PBMCs. CDR3 region: CASSLGTSGGTETQYF. DNA of the CDR3: TGCGCCAGCAGTCTCGGGACTAGCGGGGGTACGGAGACCCAGTACTTC. The whole variable domain, remainder taken from reference TRBV5-1 and TRBJ2-5, is KAGVTQTPRYLIKTRGQQVTLSCSPISGHRSVSWYQQTPGQGLQFLFEYFSETQRNKGNFPGRFSGRQFSNSRSEMNVSTLELGDSALYLCASSLGTSGGTETQYFGPGTRLLVL.